The entry below describes one T cell receptor beta chain. The antigen remains undetermined. This sample is part of a study of post-analysis software for immune sequencing data. Study in general: Relapsing-remitting, secondary progressive and progressive-relapsing multiple sclerosis were all included among the disease courses. Whole-study findings and limits: The five TRBV segments detected at higher frequency in patients than in controls included TRBV5-6, TRBV5-1 and TRBV20-1. Among multiple sclerosis patients, normalized Chao1 diversity was significantly below that of controls. Strong same-batch co-clustering of samples appeared with F measure clustering.

Unique-molecular-identifier-tagged TCR beta cDNA libraries were used. Each batch of about 0.95 to 10 million T cells produced hundreds of thousands of cDNA molecules. MiXCR, applied by TCRdb to the PCR reads, yields one record per CDR3 protein. The sample lists about 430,000 distinct CDR3 sequences; roughly 40% were seen once. V gave up 4 bases and J gave up 5 bases; unmatched junction bases: 6. The CDR3 covers 15 residues. Germline V gives CDR1 MDHEN, CDR2 SYDVKM. This clonotype originated in a girl aged 2 to 10 with multiple sclerosis. Sequencing was carried out using blood. V gene TRBV28 combines with J gene TRBJ1-4; 8 positions agree with TRBD1. CDR3 bases: TGTGCCAGCAGTTCTCGGGACAGGCGAAATGAAAAACTGTTTTTT. Its translation: CASSSRDRRNEKLFF.